These T cell receptor beta chains were read from a single sample in a study of Tregs in tolerant kidney transplant recipients. Produced via immunoSEQ multiplex PCR; TCRdb's table is partial and in-frame only. The repertoire consists of fewer than 55,000 clones, with roughly 89% occurring once and the leading ten covering about 16%. The specimen comprised CD8+ T cells from blood (PBMCs), sampled 12 months after the transplant. These receptor sequences come from a human patient who received a combined kidney and bone marrow transplant. Part of the T cell pool may stem from the graft donor. Both conserved end residues are part of each CDR3. Fields, in order: clone size, D gene, J gene, V gene, CDR3 protein, CDR3 DNA. A D gene is named only where the DNA matches it firmly. The size field is filled for only some rows; it gives once, few, many or a size class.

size: -; D: TRBD1; J: TRBJ1-1; V: TRBV7-2; CDR3: CASSVQGAGTEAFF; DNA: TGTGCCAGCAGCGTACAGGGGGCGGGCACTGAAGCTTTCTTT
size: -; D: TRBD1; J: TRBJ2-3; V: TRBV6-9; CDR3: CASRDNRGSTDTQYF; DNA: TGTGCCAGCAGGGATAACAGGGGGAGCACAGATACGCAGTATTTT
size: -; D: -; J: TRBJ1-2; V: TRBV29-1; CDR3: CSVEDLTANYGYTF; DNA: TGCAGCGTTGAAGACCTTACAGCTAACTATGGCTACACCTTC
size: few; D: TRBD2; J: TRBJ2-2; V: TRBV2; CDR3: CASTKGLVGGELFF; DNA: TGTGCCAGCACTAAAGGACTAGTAGGTGGGGAGCTGTTTTTT
size: -; D: TRBD2; J: TRBJ2-7; V: TRBV27; CDR3: CASSDKRGSYEQYF; DNA: TGTGCCAGCAGTGATAAGCGGGGCTCCTACGAGCAGTACTTC
size: -; D: -; J: TRBJ2-6; V: TRBV19; CDR3: CASSFHSGANVLTF; DNA: TGTGCCAGTAGTTTCCACTCTGGGGCCAACGTCCTGACTTTC
size: -; D: TRBD1; J: TRBJ1-1; V: TRBV5-1; CDR3: CASSYDWTGSKTEAFF; DNA: TGCGCCAGCAGCTACGACTGGACAGGGAGTAAAACTGAAGCTTTCTTT
size: once; D: TRBD2; J: TRBJ2-1; V: TRBV6-1; CDR3: CASSVGLARLNEQFF; DNA: TGTGCCAGCAGTGTCGGACTAGCTCGTCTCAATGAGCAGTTCTTC
size: -; D: -; J: TRBJ2-3; V: TRBV7-9; CDR3: CASSLFLLDTQYF; DNA: TGTGCCAGCAGCTTATTCCTTCTAGATACGCAGTATTTT
size: -; D: -; J: TRBJ1-6; V: TRBV4-3; CDR3: CASSQARTEWGNSPLHF; DNA: TGCGCCAGCAGCCAAGCGAGGACAGAGTGGGGTAATTCACCCCTCCACTTT
size: once; D: TRBD1; J: TRBJ1-3; V: TRBV5-1; CDR3: CASSYRGSGNTIYF; DNA: TGCGCCAGCAGCTACAGGGGGTCTGGAAACACCATATATTTT
size: -; D: -; J: TRBJ1-1; V: TRBV29-1; CDR3: CSVEGPRNEAFF; DNA: TGCAGCGTTGAAGGGCCCCGTAATGAAGCTTTCTTT
size: -; D: -; J: TRBJ1-2; V: TRBV2; CDR3: CASILWGQGTQRRPTF; DNA: -
size: -; D: -; J: TRBJ1-1; V: TRBV25-1; CDR3: CASSSGTEAFF; DNA: TGTGCCAGCAGTAGCGGCACTGAAGCTTTCTTT
size: -; D: -; J: TRBJ2-4; V: TRBV4-2; CDR3: CASSQDRQGVGNIQYF; DNA: TGTGCCAGCAGCCAAGATCGGCAGGGTGTAGGGAACATTCAGTACTTC
size: once; D: -; J: TRBJ2-5; V: TRBV18; CDR3: CASSPPPGLEETQYF; DNA: TGTGCCAGCTCACCACCCCCGGGACTCGAAGAGACCCAGTACTTC
size: -; D: -; J: TRBJ1-3; V: TRBV4-1; CDR3: CASSQEGEPSGNTIYF; DNA: TGCGCCAGCAGCCAAGAGGGAGAGCCCTCTGGAAACACCATATATTTT
size: -; D: -; J: TRBJ1-2; V: TRBV5-6; CDR3: CASSFVAGPMGYTF; DNA: TGTGCCAGCAGCTTTGTGGCAGGGCCTATGGGCTACACCTTC
size: -; D: -; J: TRBJ1-5; V: TRBV7-2; CDR3: CASSLGQRAGQPQHF; DNA: TGTGCCAGCAGCTTAGGGCAGCGAGCGGGTCAGCCCCAGCATTTT
size: -; D: TRBD2; J: TRBJ2-1; V: TRBV7-2; CDR3: CASSRKRLAGDNEQFF; DNA: TGTGCCAGCAGCCGGAAACGACTAGCGGGGGACAATGAGCAGTTCTTC